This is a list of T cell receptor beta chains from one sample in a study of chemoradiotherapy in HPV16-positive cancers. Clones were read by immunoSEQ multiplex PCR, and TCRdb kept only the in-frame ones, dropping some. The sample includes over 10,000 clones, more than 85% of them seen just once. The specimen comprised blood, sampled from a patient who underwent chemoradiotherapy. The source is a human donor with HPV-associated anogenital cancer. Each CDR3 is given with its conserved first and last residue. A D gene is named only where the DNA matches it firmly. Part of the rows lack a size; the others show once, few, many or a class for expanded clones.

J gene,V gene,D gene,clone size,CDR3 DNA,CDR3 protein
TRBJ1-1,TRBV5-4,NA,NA,TGTGCCAGCAGCTCGGGCCTAACAGGGTTCATAACTGAAGCTTTCTTT,CASSSGLTGFITEAFF
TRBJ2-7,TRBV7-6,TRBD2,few,TGTGCCAGCAGCTTAGTGGCTAGCGGGGGTCTCGAACGTAACGAGCAGTACTTC,CASSLVASGGLERNEQYF
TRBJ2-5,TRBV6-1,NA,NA,TGTGCCAGCAGGTCCAAAGGGGCCCAGTACTTC,CASRSKGAQYF
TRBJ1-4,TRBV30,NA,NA,TGTGCCTGGTCGTCACCAGACGCTAATGAAAAACTGTTTTTT,CAWSSPDANEKLFF
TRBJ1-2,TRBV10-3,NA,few,TGTGCCATCGATGACACGAACTATGGCTACACCTTC,CAIDDTNYGYTF
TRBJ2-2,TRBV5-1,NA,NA,TGCGCCAGCAGCTTGGTGGCAGGTGATTCAACCGGGGAGCTGTTTTTT,CASSLVAGDSTGELFF
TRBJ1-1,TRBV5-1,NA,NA,TGCGCCAGCAGCTTGGAGGGGGGCTCTGCTGAAGCTTTCTTT,CASSLEGGSAEAFF
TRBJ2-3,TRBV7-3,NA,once,TGTGCCAGCAGCTTAGGACAGAGCACAGATACGCAGTATTTT,CASSLGQSTDTQYF
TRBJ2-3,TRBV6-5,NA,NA,TGTGCCACCAGACAAGGCACAGATACGCAGTATTTT,CATRQGTDTQYF
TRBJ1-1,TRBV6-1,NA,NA,TGTGCCAGCAGTGAAAGGCGCAGCGCTGAAGCTTTCTTT,CASSERRSAEAFF
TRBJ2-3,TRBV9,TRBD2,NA,TGTGCCAGCTCGGGGGGACTAGAACTCACAGATACGCAGTATTTT,CASSGGLELTDTQYF
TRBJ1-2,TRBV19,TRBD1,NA,TGTGCCAGTAGTAACGCCGGGACAGGGGGGTATGGCTACACCTTC,CASSNAGTGGYGYTF
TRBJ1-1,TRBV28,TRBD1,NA,TGTGCCAGCAGTTTATGGGGTAAGGGGGCCACTGAAGCTTTCTTT,CASSLWGKGATEAFF
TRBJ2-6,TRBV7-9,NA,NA,TGTGCCAGCAGTTCGTCGGACCGCAGAGAATTATCTGGGGCCAACGTCCTGACTTTC,CASSSSDRRELSGANVLTF
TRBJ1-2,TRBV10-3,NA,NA,TGTGCCATCAGTGATACCAAGCGTTATGGCTACACCTTC,CAISDTKRYGYTF
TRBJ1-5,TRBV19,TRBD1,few,TGTGCCAGTAGTAGGGACAGAGCTCGGCCCCAGCATTTT,CASSRDRARPQHF
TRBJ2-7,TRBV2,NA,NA,TGTGCCAGCAGTGAAGCGGCAGGGTCTTCCTACGAGCAGTACTTC,CASSEAAGSSYEQYF
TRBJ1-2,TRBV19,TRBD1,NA,TGTGCCAGTAGTGCCGGGACAGGGTCGTCGGGCTACACCTTC,CASSAGTGSSGYTF
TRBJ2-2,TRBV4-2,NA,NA,TGTGCCAGCAGCCAAGATCGCCCCGGGGAGCTGTTTTTT,CASSQDRPGELFF
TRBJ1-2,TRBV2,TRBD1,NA,TGTGTCAGCAGCGCCCAGGGGGTAGCTAACTATGGCTACACCTTC,CVSSAQGVANYGYTF
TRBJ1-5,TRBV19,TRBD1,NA,TGTGCCAGTAGTATTAGGGACAGGGCCAATCAGCCCCAGCATTTT,CASSIRDRANQPQHF
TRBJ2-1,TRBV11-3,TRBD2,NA,TGTGCCAGCAGCTTGGGTTACGGGGGGGGCTACAATGAGCAGTTCTTC,CASSLGYGGGYNEQFF
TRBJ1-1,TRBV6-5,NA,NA,TGTGCCAGCAACACGGGGGGGAATGGTGAAGCTTTCTTT,CASNTGGNGEAFF
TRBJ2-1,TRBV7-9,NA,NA,TGTGCCAGCAACCGAGGCGGCGACAATGAGCAGTTCTTC,CASNRGGDNEQFF
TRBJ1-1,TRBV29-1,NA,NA,TGCAGCGTGGCTGTCCTCGGGGGACCTCAGAACACTGAAGCTTTCTTT,CSVAVLGGPQNTEAFF
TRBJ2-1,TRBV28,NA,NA,TGTGCCAGCAGACAACAGACGTCCAATGAGCAGTTCTTC,CASRQQTSNEQFF
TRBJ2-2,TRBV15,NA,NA,TGTGCCACCAGCAGTAGCGGGGAGCTGTTTTTT,CATSSSGELFF
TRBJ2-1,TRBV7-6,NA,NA,TGTGCCAGCAGCTCCCAACCCAACTCCTACAATGAGCAGTTCTTC,CASSSQPNSYNEQFF
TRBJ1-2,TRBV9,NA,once,TGTGCCAGCAGCCCCATGGGTGGCTATGGCTACACCTTC,CASSPMGGYGYTF
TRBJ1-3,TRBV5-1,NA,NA,TGCGCCAGCAGGAGGGACCTACAGGGAAACTCTGGAAACACCATATATTTT,CASRRDLQGNSGNTIYF
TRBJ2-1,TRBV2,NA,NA,TGTGCCAGCAGTGAATTCATGGCGCCAAAACTTAAAAACAATGAGCAGTTCTTC,CASSEFMAPKLKNNEQFF
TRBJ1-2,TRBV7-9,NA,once,TGTGCCAGCAGCCCCCCCGAGACAGTACTCTCTGGCTACACCTTC,CASSPPETVLSGYTF
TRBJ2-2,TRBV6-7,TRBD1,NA,TGTGCCAGTCCGACGGAGGGACAGGGGAACACCGGGGAGCTGTTTTTT,CASPTEGQGNTGELFF
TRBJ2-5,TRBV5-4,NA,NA,TGTGCCAGCAGCGACTCGGGACTTAGGACCCAGTACTTC,CASSDSGLRTQYF
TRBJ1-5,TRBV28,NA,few,TGTGCCAGCAGTTTGGGTAGCAATCAGCCCCAGCATTTT,CASSLGSNQPQHF
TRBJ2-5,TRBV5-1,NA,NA,TGCGCCAGCAGCTTGGTTTCTATCAGACTACAAGAGACCCAGTACTTC,CASSLVSIRLQETQYF
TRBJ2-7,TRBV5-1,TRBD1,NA,TGCGCCAGCAGCCCGGGACAGGGCTACAACGAGCAGTACTTC,CASSPGQGYNEQYF
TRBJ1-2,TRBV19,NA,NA,TGTGCCAGTAGTATACTCAGCGGCTACACCTTC,CASSILSGYTF
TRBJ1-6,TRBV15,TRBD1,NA,TGTGCCACCAGCAGCGATACAGGGGTCAGCTCCTATAATTCACCCCTCCACTTT,CATSSDTGVSSYNSPLHF
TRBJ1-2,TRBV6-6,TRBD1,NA,TGTGCCAGCACCCCGACAGGGGTATTTGGCTACACCTTC,CASTPTGVFGYTF
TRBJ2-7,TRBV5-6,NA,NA,TGTGCCAGCAGTCGTTCGGGGGCCTCCTACGAGCAGTACTTC,CASSRSGASYEQYF
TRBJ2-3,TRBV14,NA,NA,TGTGCCAGCAGCCTTACCACAGATACGCAGTATTTT,CASSLTTDTQYF
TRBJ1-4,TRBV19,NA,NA,TGTGCCAGTAGTAGGGCGGGGCGGAATGAAAAACTGTTTTTT,CASSRAGRNEKLFF
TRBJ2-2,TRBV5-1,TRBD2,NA,TGCGCCAGCAGCCTGGGACTAGATCGTCACGGGGAGCTGTTTTTT,CASSLGLDRHGELFF
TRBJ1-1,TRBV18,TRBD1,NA,TGTGCCAGCTCACCACCGTACCCCGGGACAGCCACGATGAACACTGAAGCTTTCTTT,CASSPPYPGTATMNTEAFF
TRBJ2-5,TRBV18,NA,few,TGTGCCAGCTCCGTTAACGGGGGGCCGATGAACCAAGAGACCCAGTACTTC,CASSVNGGPMNQETQYF
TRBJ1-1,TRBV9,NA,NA,TGTGCCAGCAGCCGCTTAATGGGAGGGAAAAACACTGAAGCTTTCTTT,CASSRLMGGKNTEAFF
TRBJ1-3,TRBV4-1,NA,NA,TGCGCCAGCAGCCAAGAGAAGGACGGTTTCACCATATATTTT,CASSQEKDGFTIYF
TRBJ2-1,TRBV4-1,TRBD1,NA,TGCGCCAGCAGCCAAGAATTAAGTGGGGGACAGTATTACAATGAGCAGTTCTTC,CASSQELSGGQYYNEQFF
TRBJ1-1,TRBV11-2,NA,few,TGTGCCAGCAGCTTCGACACTGAAGCTTTCTTT,CASSFDTEAFF
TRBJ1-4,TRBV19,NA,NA,TGTGCCAGTCGGGCAGGGGAGGAAAAACTGTTTTTT,CASRAGEEKLFF
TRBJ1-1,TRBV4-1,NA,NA,TGCGCCAGCAGCCAAGATGCCTCCGCGGGGGGGAACACTGAAGCTTTCTTT,CASSQDASAGGNTEAFF
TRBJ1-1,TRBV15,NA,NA,TGTGCCACCAGCCCGCCCAAGGGGCGCTTCACTGAAGCTTTCTTT,CATSPPKGRFTEAFF
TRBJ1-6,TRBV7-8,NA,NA,TGTGCCACCCGCCTCGCGGCGGGAGGGAAGGGGTCACCCCTCCACTTT,CATRLAAGGKGSPLHF
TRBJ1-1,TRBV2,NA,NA,TGTGCCAGCATGGACAGTTTAAGTGGCACTGAAGCTTTCTTT,CASMDSLSGTEAFF
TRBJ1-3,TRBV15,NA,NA,TGTGCCACCAGCCCTCCCTGGGGAAACACCATATATTTT,CATSPPWGNTIYF
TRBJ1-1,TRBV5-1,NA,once,TGCGCCAGCAGCTTGGAGTTTAGGGCGCGGGGTACTGAAGCTTTCTTT,CASSLEFRARGTEAFF
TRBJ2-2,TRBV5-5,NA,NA,TGTGCCAGCACCGAAAGGCTTAACACCGGGGAGCTGTTTTTT,CASTERLNTGELFF